This T cell receptor (beta chain) was sequenced during a study of human T cells and chemical hapten exposure (dated by TCRdb to the early 2020s). The study in broad terms: The libraries were sequenced as a pool, and the TCR yield per sample differed mostly because of small variations in library volumes within the pool. Each blood RNA sample was used to sequence both TCR alpha and TCR beta chains. Peripheral blood TCR repertoire changes were tracked in vivo in alopecia patients during primary and secondary sensitization to the hapten diphenylcyclopropenone (DPC). General findings and caveats noted by the study authors: Repeated subsampling changed both the strength of the expansion versus patch-test correlation and the threshold at which the correlation became significant. The number of TCRs above 1 in 1000 frequency did not change with DPC sensitization; there was no evidence of global repertoire structure alterations.

What this sample's time point label stands for: healthy volunteer bleed at 6 weeks. Unfractionated whole blood was collected in Tempus Blood RNA tubes, and total RNA was extracted from that blood. A handful of healthy volunteers were used as TCR sequencing controls and were bled at day 0, 2 weeks and 6 weeks. Worth noting for this clonotype: Its antigen target is currently unknown. One base away there is no much larger clone; base qualities are not given.

CDR1 and CDR2, looked up from the germline V gene, are SGHTA and FQGNSA. The CDR3 starts with the cysteine, ends with the phenylalanine, and has 15 residues. Left in the record is the CDR3 DNA by itself, 45 bases read in frame from the first base. From V the trimming removes 5 bases and from J it removes 7 bases, while the gene matches leave 9 bases of the junction unaccounted for. The library came from RACE. Sequencing took place on a NextSeq 500. During library preparation, unique molecular identifiers were attached to individual cDNA molecules so that TCRs could be counted in a quantitative, reproducible way. Turning to the authors' computational methods: Samples had a median of about 96,000 TCRs, with a range from about 23,224 to 750,000. V, J and CDR3 annotation of the TCR reads was performed with the Decombinator software suite. Every sample was subsampled to the same number of TCRs (28,000) for the PS versus PT1 abundance plots. Expanded TCRs were defined as absent before sensitization and observed at least eight times at the 2-week time point. TCRdb trimmed the raw reads at Q25, called clones with MiXCR and kept productive beta chains. Rows with a matching CDR3 protein are joined into one entry that keeps the most common DNA and genes. Here the V and J calls rest on TCRdb's processing, not on the authors' analysis. This sample is represented by about 79,000 distinct CDR3 sequences; approximately 8.6% of them were singletons. Clones ranked in the top ten supply roughly 1.5% of the sample.

The rearrangement combines TRBV7-2 with TRBJ2-1; TRBD2 matches 9 bases in the middle. This clonotype was sampled from a male donor in good health. Some clones in this sample may be carry-over from other donors' samples. The specimen sequenced was whole blood. The CDR3 region: CASSPAFSGGNEQFF. The DNA sequence follows: TGTGCCAGCAGCCCCGCTTTTAGCGGGGGTAATGAGCAGTTCTTC. This CDR3, with the reference TRBV7-2 and TRBJ2-1 proteins standing in past its ends, gives the full variable domain GAGVSQSPSNKVTEKGKDVELRCDPISGHTALYWYRQSLGQGLEFLIYFQGNSAPDKSGLPSDRFSAERTGGSVSTLTIQRTQQEDSAVYLCASSPAFSGGNEQFFGPGTRLTVL.